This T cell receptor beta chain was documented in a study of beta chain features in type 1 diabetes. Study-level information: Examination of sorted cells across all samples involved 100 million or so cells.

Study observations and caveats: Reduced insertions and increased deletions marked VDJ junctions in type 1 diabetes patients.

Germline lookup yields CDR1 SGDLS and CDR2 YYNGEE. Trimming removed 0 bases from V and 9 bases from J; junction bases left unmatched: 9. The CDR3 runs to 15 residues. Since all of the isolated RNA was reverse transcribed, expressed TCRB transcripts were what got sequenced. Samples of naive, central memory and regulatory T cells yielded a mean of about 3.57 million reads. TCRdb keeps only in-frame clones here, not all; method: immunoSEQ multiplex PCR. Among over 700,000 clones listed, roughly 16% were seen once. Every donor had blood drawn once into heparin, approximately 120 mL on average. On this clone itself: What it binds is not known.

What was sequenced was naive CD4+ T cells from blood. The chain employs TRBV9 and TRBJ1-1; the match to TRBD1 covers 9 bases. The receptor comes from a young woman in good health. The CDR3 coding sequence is TGTGCCAGCAGCGTAGCCGGGACAGGGAAAAACAAAGCTTTCTTT. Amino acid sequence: CASSVAGTGKNKAFF.